One and the same sample provided the 8 T cell receptor beta chains below, sequenced in a study of blood T cell repertoires in COVID-19. Assay: immunoSEQ multiplex PCR; the TCRdb copy retains only in-frame clones and omits some. The sample carries 88,000 or so clones, roughly 77% recorded once. The sequencing input was peripheral blood. The receptor set was obtained from a human donor in a cohort sampled during active COVID-19.

The rearrangement joins TRBV5-1 to TRBJ2-7; 14 nucleotides align to TRBD2. The CDR3 runs 15 residues. Germline trimming cut 0 bases from V and 4 bases from J; bases unmatched to any gene: 0. The germline V gene encodes CDR1 SGHRS and CDR2 YFSETQ. CDR3: CASSLGLAGGYEQYF. CDR3 bases: TGCGCCAGCAGCTTGGGACTAGCGGGAGGGTACGAGCAGTACTTC. Complete variable domain (other parts from reference TRBV5-1 and TRBJ2-7): KAGVTQTPRYLIKTRGQQVTLSCSPISGHRSVSWYQQTPGQGLQFLFEYFSETQRNKGNFPGRFSGRQFSNSRSEMNVSTLELGDSALYLCASSLGLAGGYEQYFGPGTRLTVT.

V and J are TRBV18 and TRBJ1-2; D is perhaps TRBD1 (5 bases). This CDR3 has 15 residues. The germline V and J ends were trimmed by 3 bases and 3 bases, with 14 bases remaining between them. Germline CDR1 KGHSH, CDR2 LQKENI. The CDR3: CASSPQGPPYYGYTF. The CDR3 DNA follows: TGTGCCAGCTCACCCCAGGGCCCCCCATACTATGGCTACACCTTC.

The V call is TRBV7-8, the J call TRBJ1-4, with no clear D. V lost 5 bases, J lost 0 bases, and 7 bases lay in between. The germline V gene encodes CDR1 SGHVS and CDR2 FQNEAQ. CDR3 length: 14 amino acids. In DNA, the CDR3 is TGTGCCAGCAGCCGAGGGCCAACTAATGAAAAACTGTTTTTT. This translates into CASSRGPTNEKLFF.

V usage is TRBV29-1 and J usage is TRBJ2-7; TRBD2 matches 7 bases. V was clipped by 7 bases and J by 2 bases; unmatched bases: 8. In germline, CDR1 is SQVTM, CDR2 ANQGSEA. The CDR3 is made up of 13 amino acids. The CDR3 sequence is CSAVVGGTYEQYF. The CDR3 region has the DNA TGCAGCGCCGTGGTGGGAGGGACCTACGAGCAGTACTTC.

The CDR3 coding sequence is TGTGCCAGCAGTCGGTGGACAGACCGCTCTGGGGCCAACGTCCTGACTTTC. This translates into CASSRWTDRSGANVLTF. The chain recombines TRBV6-6 with TRBJ2-6; D possibly corresponds to TRBD1 (6 bases). CDR3 length: 17 residues. V shed 5 bases and J shed 0 bases, with 14 bases lying between them. From germline, CDR1 is MNHNY and CDR2 SVGAGI (reference sequence).

V gene TRBV4-2 combines with J gene TRBJ2-2, with D perhaps matching TRBD1 (5 bases). Germline CDR1 LGHNA, CDR2 YNFKEQ. Trimming took off 1 base at V and 1 base at J, with 10 bases between the two ends. The CDR3 loop spans 16 amino acids. CDR3 sequence reads: CASSQGGRGNTGELFF. Here the CDR3 DNA reads TGTGCCAGCAGCCAAGGGGGAAGGGGGAACACCGGGGAGCTGTTTTTT.

This rearrangement joins TRBV4-3 to TRBJ2-7; the D is unclear. Germline lookup yields CDR1 LGHNA and CDR2 YSLEER. The CDR3 is 13 amino acids. Trimming pared 1 base from V and 5 bases from J, leaving 9 bases between. CDR3 DNA: TGCGCCAGCAGCCAAGGCCAGTTCGACGAGCAGTACTTC. It translates to CASSQGQFDEQYF.

The gene calls are TRBV6-5 and TRBJ1-1, with a tentative D call TRBD1 (5 bases). The V end lost 6 bases, the J end lost 0 bases, and 8 bases lay between the germline ends. Germline V gene lookup returns CDR1 MNHEY and CDR2 SVGAGI. The CDR3 is made up of 13 amino acids. The DNA of the CDR3 is TGTGCCAGCAGCCTGGACATGAACACTGAAGCTTTCTTT. It encodes CASSLDMNTEAFF.